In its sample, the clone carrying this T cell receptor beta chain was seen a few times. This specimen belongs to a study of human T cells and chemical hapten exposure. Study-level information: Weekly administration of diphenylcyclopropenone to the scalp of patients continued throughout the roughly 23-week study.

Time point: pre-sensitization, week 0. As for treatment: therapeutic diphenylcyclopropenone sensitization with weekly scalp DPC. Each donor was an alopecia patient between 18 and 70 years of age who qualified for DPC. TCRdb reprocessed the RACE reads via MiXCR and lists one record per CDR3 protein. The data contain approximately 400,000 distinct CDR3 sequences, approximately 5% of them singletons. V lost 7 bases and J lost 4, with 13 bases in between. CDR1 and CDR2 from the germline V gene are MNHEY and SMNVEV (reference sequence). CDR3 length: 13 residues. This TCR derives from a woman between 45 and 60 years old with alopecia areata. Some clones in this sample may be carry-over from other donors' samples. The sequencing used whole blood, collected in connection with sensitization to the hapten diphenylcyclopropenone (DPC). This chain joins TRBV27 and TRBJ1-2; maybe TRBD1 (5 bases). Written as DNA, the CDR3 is TGTGCCAGCAAAGACAGCGACTCCTATGGCTACACCTTC. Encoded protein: CASKDSDSYGYTF.